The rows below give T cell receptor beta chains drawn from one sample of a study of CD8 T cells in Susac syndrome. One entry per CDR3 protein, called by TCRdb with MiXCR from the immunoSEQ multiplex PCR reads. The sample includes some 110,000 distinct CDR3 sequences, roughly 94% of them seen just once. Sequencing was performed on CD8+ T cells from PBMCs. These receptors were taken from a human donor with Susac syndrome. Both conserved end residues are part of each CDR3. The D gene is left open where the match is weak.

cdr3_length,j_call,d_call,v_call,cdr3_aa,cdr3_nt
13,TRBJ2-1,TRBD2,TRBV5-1,CASTSESSDEQFF,TGCGCCAGTACTAGCGAGTCTAGCGATGAGCAGTTCTTC
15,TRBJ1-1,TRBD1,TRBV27,CASRLTGSVNTEAFF,TGTGCCAGCAGACTGACAGGGAGCGTGAACACTGAAGCTTTCTTT
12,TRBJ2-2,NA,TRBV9,CASSSAGGELFF,TGTGCCAGCAGTTCAGCTGGCGGGGAGCTGTTTTTT
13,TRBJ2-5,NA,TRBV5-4,CASSFLGQETQYF,TGTGCCAGCAGCTTTCTAGGGCAAGAGACCCAGTACTTC
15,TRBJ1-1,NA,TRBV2,CASSEAQAGPEEAFF,TGTGCCAGCAGTGAAGCCCAGGCGGGCCCTGAAGAAGCTTTCTTT
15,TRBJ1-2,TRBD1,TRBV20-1,CSARDLDRGNYGYTF,TGCAGTGCTAGAGATCTCGACAGGGGGAACTATGGCTACACCTTC
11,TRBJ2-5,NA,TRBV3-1,CASSPLGTQYF,TGTGCCAGCAGCCCTCTCGGGACCCAGTACTTC
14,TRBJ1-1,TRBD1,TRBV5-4,CASHRTGEDTEAFF,TGTGCCAGCCACCGGACAGGCGAGGACACTGAAGCTTTCTTT
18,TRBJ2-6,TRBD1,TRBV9,CASSVTGAPGAGANVLTF,TGTGCCAGCAGCGTGACAGGGGCCCCCGGCGCGGGGGCCAACGTCCTGACTTTC
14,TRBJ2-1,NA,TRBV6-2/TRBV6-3,CASNMGASYNEQFF,TGTGCCAGCAACATGGGGGCGTCCTACAATGAGCAGTTCTTC
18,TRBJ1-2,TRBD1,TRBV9,CASSVDPLNRGIGYGYTF,TGTGCCAGCAGCGTAGACCCGCTGAACAGGGGTATAGGCTATGGCTACACCTTC
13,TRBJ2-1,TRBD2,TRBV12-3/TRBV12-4,CASRRGGAGEQFF,TGTGCCAGCAGGCGCGGGGGGGCGGGTGAGCAGTTCTTC
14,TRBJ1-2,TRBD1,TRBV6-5,CASSYEGQDRGYTF,TGTGCCAGCAGTTACGAGGGACAGGATAGAGGCTACACCTTC
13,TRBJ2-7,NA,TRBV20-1,CTRTTGGLDEQYF,TGCACCCGTACGACAGGAGGCCTAGACGAGCAGTACTTC
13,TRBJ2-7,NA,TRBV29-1,CSVLTGSGYEQYF,TGCAGCGTTCTGACCGGGAGCGGCTACGAGCAGTACTTC